The 9 T cell receptor beta chains listed next were all sequenced from one sample in a study of neurological immune-mediated disorders. MiXCR was run by TCRdb on the 5' RACE reads, yielding one entry per CDR3 protein. The sample lists tens of thousands of distinct CDR3 sequences; less than 5.5% were seen once. The source material was PBMCs. These receptors all stem from a man between 18 and 29 years old with multiple sclerosis.

This clonotype has a count of ten or more. The chain employs TRBV10-3 and TRBJ2-7; 9 nucleotides match TRBD2. Losses at the gene ends were 10 bases for V and 3 bases for J; bases not matched to a gene: 7. The CDR3 has 13 residues. Germline V gene data show CDR1 as ENHRY and CDR2 as SYGVKD. The CDR3 region has the DNA TGTGCCACCACTGAAGCGGGAGGCTACGAGCAGTACTTC. It translates to CATTEAGGYEQYF.

About this clonotype itself: This may be a read error: a much more frequent sequence differs by one nucleotide. The gene calls are TRBV7-2 and TRBJ1-6, with D unclear. The CDR3 loop spans 12 amino acids. CDR1 SGHTA and CDR2 FQGNSA come from the germline V gene. The CDR3 sequence: CASSLTNSPLNF. CDR3 nucleotide sequence: TGTGCCAGCAGCTTGACGAATTCACCCCTCAACTTT.

At least ten counts were recorded for this clonotype. The chain combines TRBV28 with TRBJ2-7, with D perhaps TRBD1 or TRBD2 (6 bases each). Germline CDR1 MDHEN, CDR2 SYDVKM. CDR3 length equals 16 residues. Deletions cut 4 bases from V and 2 bases from J, with 18 bases between. Here the CDR3 reads CASSSLRGTRAYEQYF. As DNA, the CDR3 is TGTGCCAGCAGTTCCCTACGGGGGACAAGAGCCTACGAGCAGTACTTC.

This clonotype has just a few counts. CDR3 nucleotides: TGCAGTGCCCAAGGGAGGAGGGAACATGAAGAGCAGTACTTC. Protein: CSAQGRREHEEQYF. J is TRBJ2-7 and V is TRBV20-1, with D maybe TRBD2 (6 bases). Germline V gives CDR1 DFQATT, CDR2 SNEGSKA (reference sequence). The V end was cut by 6 bases, the J end by 7 bases, with 22 bases between. CDR3 length equals 14 residues.

This clonotype came up many times. The junction and the germline gene differ at one end; a read error may be behind it. The rearrangement links TRBV4-3 to TRBJ1-5, with a weak D call TRBD1 (6 bases). Germline V gene sequence: CDR1 LGHNA, CDR2 YSLEER. The CDR3 sequence is 15 residues long. The CDR3 protein is CASSQDLGGGQPQNF. DNA of the CDR3: TGCGCCAGCAGCCAAGATCTGGGAGGGGGGCAGCCCCAGAATTTT.

As concerns this clonotype: An end of the junction does not agree with germline; a read error may underlie this. The V and J genes are TRBV2 and TRBJ1-6; maybe TRBD1 (5 bases). The CDR3 is 16 residues long. CDR1 is SNHLY, CDR2 FYNNEI, per germline. CDR3 sequence (DNA): TGTGCCAGCACCCAACGAGGGAAGGGGTCAAATTCACCCCTCAACTTT. Its translation is CASTQRGKGSNSPLNF.

V gene TRBV7-2 combines with J gene TRBJ2-1, with D perhaps TRBD2 (5 bases). Trimming shortened V by 3 bases and J by 6 bases, and 12 bases separated the two germline ends. The CDR3 extends over 14 amino acids. From germline, CDR1 is SGHTA and CDR2 FQGNSA. The CDR3 nucleotides are TGTGCCAGCAGCTTTAGCGCCTCGGGCAATGAGCAGTTCTTC. This encodes CASSFSASGNEQFF.

At least ten counts were recorded for this clonotype. The V and J genes are TRBV20-1 and TRBJ1-1; possible D gene TRBD1, 5 bases. The germline V and J ends were trimmed by 0 bases and 4 bases, with 15 bases remaining between them. The length of the CDR3 is 15 residues. Germline V lookup: CDR1 DFQATT, CDR2 SNEGSKA (reference sequence). CDR3 sequence reads: CSARDGGDAGTEAFF. DNA for the CDR3: TGCAGTGCTAGAGATGGGGGGGACGCGGGCACTGAAGCTTTCTTT.

This clonotype was recorded many times. This chain links TRBV4-3 with TRBJ2-5, with TRBD1 matching over 10 bases. This CDR3 is 16 amino acids long. Germline V CDR1 and CDR2: LGHNA, YSLEER. Trimming took 4 bases from V and 5 from J; bases not matched to a gene: 10. The CDR3 loop reads CASSPYQDRGRETQYF. The CDR3 DNA is TGCGCCAGCAGCCCATATCAGGACAGGGGGAGGGAGACCCAGTACTTC.